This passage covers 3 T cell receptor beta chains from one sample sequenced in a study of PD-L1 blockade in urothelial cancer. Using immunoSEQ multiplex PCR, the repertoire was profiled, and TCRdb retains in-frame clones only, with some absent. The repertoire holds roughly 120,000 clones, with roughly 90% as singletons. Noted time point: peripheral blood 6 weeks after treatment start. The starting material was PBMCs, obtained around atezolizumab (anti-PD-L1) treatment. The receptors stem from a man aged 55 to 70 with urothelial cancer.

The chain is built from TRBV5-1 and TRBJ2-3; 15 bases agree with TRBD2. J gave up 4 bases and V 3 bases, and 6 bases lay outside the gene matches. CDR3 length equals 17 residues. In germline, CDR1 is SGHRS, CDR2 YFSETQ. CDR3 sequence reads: CASSSRTSGGASDTQYF. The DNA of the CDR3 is TGCGCCAGCAGCTCCCGGACTAGCGGGGGGGCTTCAGATACGCAGTATTTT.

The CDR3 DNA sequence: TGTGCCAGCTCACCACAGCAGCGGGAGATATACAATGAGCAGTTCTTC. Translating it yields CASSPQQREIYNEQFF. J is TRBJ2-1 and V is TRBV18, with TRBD2 matching over 8 bases. Germline values: CDR1 KGHSH, CDR2 LQKENI. The length of the CDR3 is 16 residues. Trimming at V came to 1 base and at J to 4 bases, leaving 6 bases not matched to a gene.

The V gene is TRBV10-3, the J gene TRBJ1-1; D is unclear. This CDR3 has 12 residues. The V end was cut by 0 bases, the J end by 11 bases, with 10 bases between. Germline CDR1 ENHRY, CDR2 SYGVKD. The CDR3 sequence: CAISESGDRAFF. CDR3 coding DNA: TGTGCCATCAGTGAGTCCGGAGACCGCGCTTTCTTT.